This T cell receptor beta chain is from a study of cytomegalovirus exposure and HLA in healthy donors. On the study more broadly: A prior study identified 117 million unique TCR beta sequences from some 200 million T cells. Of the donors genotyped, several hundred in all, about 82% fell in the Caucasian-associated ancestry cluster. Overall study findings and caveats: Donors were assumed by presence/absence analyses to have roughly uniform sequencing depth. Later on, an analysis tied around 17,000 TCR beta sequences to HLA alleles at 0.05 false discovery rate.

CDR1 and CDR2 (germline): MNHEY, SMNVEV (reference sequence). CDR3 length: 17 amino acids. J gave up 4 bases and V 4 bases, and 13 bases lay outside the gene matches. Notes on this clone: The target antigen is unknown.

60 Vbeta and 13 Jbeta primers were used in PCR. Libraries were prepared by immunoSEQ multiplex PCR; TCRdb keeps only in-frame clonotypes and omits some of them. The table gives approximately 20,000 clones; the top ten clones make up around a fifth of it. Source material: PBMCs. The V gene is TRBV27, the J gene TRBJ1-2; TRBD1 aligns across 9 bases. This clonotype was obtained from a man in his 60s in good health and CMV-seropositive. CDR3 loop: CASSSPSTGGSSYGYTF. As DNA, the CDR3 is TGTGCCAGCAGTTCCCCCTCGACAGGGGGATCGAGCTATGGCTACACCTTC.